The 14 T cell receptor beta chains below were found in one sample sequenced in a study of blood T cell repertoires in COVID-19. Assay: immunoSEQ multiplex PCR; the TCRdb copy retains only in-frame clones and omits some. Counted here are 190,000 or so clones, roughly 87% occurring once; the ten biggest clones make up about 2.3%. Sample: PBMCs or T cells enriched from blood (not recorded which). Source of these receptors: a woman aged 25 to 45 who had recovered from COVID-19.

CDR3 DNA sequence: TGTGCCAGCACCCGAATTACGTCCGGGACAGGGGGCTCTGAAGCTTTCTTT. This sequence encodes CASTRITSGTGGSEAFF. J is TRBJ1-1 and V is TRBV7-6, with 12 bases lining up with TRBD1. This CDR3 comprises 17 residues. V was pared by 7 bases and J by 6 bases, with 15 bases of the junction left unmatched. CDR1 and CDR2 (germline): SGHVS, FNYEAQ. The full variable domain, with the rest looked up from reference TRBV7-6 and TRBJ1-1, is GAGVSQSPRYKVTKRGQDVALRCDPISGHVSLYWYRQALGQGPEFLTYFNYEAQQDKSGLPNDRFSAERPEGSISTLTIQRTEQRDSAMYRCASTRITSGTGGSEAFFGQGTRLTVV.

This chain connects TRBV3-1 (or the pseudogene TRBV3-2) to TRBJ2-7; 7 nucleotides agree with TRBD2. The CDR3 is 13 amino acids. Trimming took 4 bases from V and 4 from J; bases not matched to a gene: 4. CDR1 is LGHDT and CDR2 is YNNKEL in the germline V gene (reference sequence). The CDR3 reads CASSRLAEYEQYF. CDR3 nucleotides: TGTGCCAGCAGCCGGCTAGCGGAATACGAGCAGTACTTC.

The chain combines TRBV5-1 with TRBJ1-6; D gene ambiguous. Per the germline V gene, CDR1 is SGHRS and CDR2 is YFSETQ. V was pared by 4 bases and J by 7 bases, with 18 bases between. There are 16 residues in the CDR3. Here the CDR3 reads CASSPAGEGNNSPLHF. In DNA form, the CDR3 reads TGCGCCAGCAGCCCGGCCGGGGAAGGGAACAATTCACCCCTCCACTTT.

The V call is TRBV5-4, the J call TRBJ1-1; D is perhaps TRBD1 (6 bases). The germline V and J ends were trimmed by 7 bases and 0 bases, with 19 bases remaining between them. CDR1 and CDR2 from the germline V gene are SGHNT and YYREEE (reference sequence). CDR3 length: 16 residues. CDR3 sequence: CASFWGGRGMNTEAFF. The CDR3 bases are TGTGCCAGCTTTTGGGGGGGGCGCGGGATGAACACTGAAGCTTTCTTT.

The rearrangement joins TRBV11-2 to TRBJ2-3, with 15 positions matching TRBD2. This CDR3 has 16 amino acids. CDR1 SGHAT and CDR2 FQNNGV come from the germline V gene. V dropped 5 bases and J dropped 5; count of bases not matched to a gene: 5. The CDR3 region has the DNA TGTGCCAGCAGCCCCGGGACTAGCGGGGGGTTAGATACGCAGTATTTT. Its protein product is CASSPGTSGGLDTQYF.

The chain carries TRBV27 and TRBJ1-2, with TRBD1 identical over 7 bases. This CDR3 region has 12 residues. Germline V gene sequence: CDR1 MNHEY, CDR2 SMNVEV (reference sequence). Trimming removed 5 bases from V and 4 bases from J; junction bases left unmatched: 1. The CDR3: CASSPGGYGYTF. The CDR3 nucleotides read TGTGCCAGCAGTCCAGGGGGCTATGGCTACACCTTC.

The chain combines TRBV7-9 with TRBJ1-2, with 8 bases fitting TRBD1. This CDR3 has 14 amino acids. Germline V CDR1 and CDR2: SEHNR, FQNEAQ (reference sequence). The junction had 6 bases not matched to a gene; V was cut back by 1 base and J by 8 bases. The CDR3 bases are TGTGCCAGCAGCTTAGAGGGACAGGCTTCGGGCTACACCTTC. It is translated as CASSLEGQASGYTF.

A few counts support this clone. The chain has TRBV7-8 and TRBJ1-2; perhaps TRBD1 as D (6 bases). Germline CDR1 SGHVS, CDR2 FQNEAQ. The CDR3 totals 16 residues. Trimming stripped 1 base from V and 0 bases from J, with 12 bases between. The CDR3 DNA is TGTGCCAGCAGCTTAGTACAGGGAATTGCTAACTATGGCTACACCTTC. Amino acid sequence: CASSLVQGIANYGYTF.

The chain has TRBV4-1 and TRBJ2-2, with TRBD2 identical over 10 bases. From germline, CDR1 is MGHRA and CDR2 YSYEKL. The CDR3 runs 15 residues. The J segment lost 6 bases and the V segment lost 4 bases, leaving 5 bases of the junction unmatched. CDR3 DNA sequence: TGCGCCAGCAGCCTCGCTAGCGGGAGCGCCGGGGAGCTGTTTTTT. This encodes CASSLASGSAGELFF.

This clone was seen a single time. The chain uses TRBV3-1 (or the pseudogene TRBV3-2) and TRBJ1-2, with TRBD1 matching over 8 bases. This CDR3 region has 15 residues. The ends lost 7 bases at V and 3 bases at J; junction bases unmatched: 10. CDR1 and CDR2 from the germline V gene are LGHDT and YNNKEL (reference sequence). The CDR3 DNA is TGTGCCAGCACCTCAGGGGGCGCGGGAGACTATGGCTACACCTTC. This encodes CASTSGGAGDYGYTF.

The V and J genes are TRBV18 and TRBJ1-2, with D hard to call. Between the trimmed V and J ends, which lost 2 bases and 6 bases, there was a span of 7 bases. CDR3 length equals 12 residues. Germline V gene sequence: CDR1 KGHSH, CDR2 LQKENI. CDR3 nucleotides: TGTGCCAGCTCACCATCGAGGGATGGCTACACCTTC. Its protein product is CASSPSRDGYTF.

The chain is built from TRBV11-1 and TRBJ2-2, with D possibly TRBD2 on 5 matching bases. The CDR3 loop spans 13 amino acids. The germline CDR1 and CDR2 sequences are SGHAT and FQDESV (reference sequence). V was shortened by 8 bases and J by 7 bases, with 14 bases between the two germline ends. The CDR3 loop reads CASRREGGGELFF. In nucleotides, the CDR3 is TGTGCCAGCCGACGAGAAGGAGGCGGGGAGCTGTTTTTT.

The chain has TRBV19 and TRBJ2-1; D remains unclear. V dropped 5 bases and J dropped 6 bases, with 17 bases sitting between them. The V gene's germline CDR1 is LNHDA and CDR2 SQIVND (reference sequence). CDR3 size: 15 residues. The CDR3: CASSPRQQYSNEQFF. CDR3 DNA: TGTGCCAGTAGTCCCCGACAACAATACTCCAATGAGCAGTTCTTC.

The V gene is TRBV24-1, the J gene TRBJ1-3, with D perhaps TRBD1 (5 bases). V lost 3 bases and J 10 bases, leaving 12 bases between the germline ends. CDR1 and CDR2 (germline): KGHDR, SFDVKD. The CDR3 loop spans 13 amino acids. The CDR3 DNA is TGTGCCACCAGTGATCTCAGGGCAAATACCATATATTTT. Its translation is CATSDLRANTIYF.